This record covers a single TCR beta chain. This clone showed up just a few times. The antigen it recognizes is unknown. One base away there is no much larger clone; base qualities are not given. These data belong to a study of blood T cell repertoires in COVID-19 (TCRdb year 2020). Turning to the overall study: Samples covering the acute and convalescent phases of COVID-19 were provided by collaborators in the United States, Italy and Spain. The prospective study material was composed of cDNA or gDNA derived from T cells, B-cell-depleted T cells, or PBMCs. Subjects who had been exposed to COVID-19, were actively infected with it, or had recovered from it provided the deeply sampled blood TCRbeta repertoires that made up the dataset. A freely available public database, intended as a resource for researchers studying the immune response to SARS-CoV-2, is where the repertoires were released. Samples came from the ongoing ImmuneRACE study (first 160 participants) plus 1,254 subjects from 6 global collaborators. Sample metadata almost always included a de-identified subject ID, COVID-19 status, age in years and sex. Where available, HLA class I and class II types were obtained from metadata supplied by the sample provider rather than from assay-based typing. What the study reported, not specific to this receptor: How much clinical and demographic metadata was included differed by source and by participant, and the metadata was provided uncurated.

The immunoSEQ Assay, a bias-controlled multiplex PCR, was used to amplify TCRbeta CDR3 regions from genomic DNA. The study's own analysis went as follows. Nucleated cell counts per sample were estimated from amplification of reference gene primers within the assay. Sequence reads were collapsed and filtered to measure the absolute abundance of every unique TCRbeta CDR3 rearrangement. For each sample, productive Simpson clonality was calculated as the square root of Simpson's diversity index across productive rearrangements. TCRdb carries this immuneACCESS record with in-frame sequences only. Its versions omit some clonotypes, under half of them owing to an unresolved V gene in the studies checked, with the rest unexplained. V, J and clone size are those of that table, while D and trimming were read from the DNA. The sample includes 180,000 or so clones, with over 80% observed a single time. The leading ten clones occupy around 6.7% of the sample.

One collaborating source in Seattle enrolled patients during active infection and followed them longitudinally through the course of disease. Whole blood was collected in K2EDTA tubes by collaborating institutions according to the institutions' own protocols. Collaborator samples were shipped for TCRbeta analysis as frozen whole blood, isolated PBMCs, or DNA extracted from either sample type. Compared with germline, V lacks 0 bases and J lacks 6 bases; bases without a gene match: 0. Including the terminal cysteine and phenylalanine, the CDR3 comprises 14 residues. Of the read, only the CDR3 DNA is kept; its 42 bases are in frame from base 1. In the germline V gene, CDR1 corresponds to SGDLS and CDR2 to YYNGEE.

Sequenced material: peripheral blood. The rearranged chain carries TRBV9 and TRBJ1-6; TRBD1 agrees with 7 junctional bases. The receptor comes from a woman in her 40s with COVID-19, enrolled during active disease. The nucleotides are TGTGCCAGCAGCGTAGCAGGGGGTAATTCACCCCTCCACTTT. Its protein product is CASSVAGGNSPLHF.